This T cell receptor (beta chain) was sequenced in a study of cytomegalovirus exposure and HLA in healthy donors. Germline assignment: CDR1 MNHEY and CDR2 SMNVEV (reference sequence). Trimming cost V 6 bases and J 2 bases, with 8 bases left between them. The CDR3 runs 13 residues. Primers included in the PCR were 60 Vbeta and 13 Jbeta primers. Only in-frame clones appear in the TCRdb table, and some are missing; sequencing was by immunoSEQ multiplex PCR. Here the sample spans about 190,000 clones, under 85% being singletons. Of note for this clone: Its antigen is unidentified.

General study points: The authors judged a highly shared variant cluster likely a sequencing artifact.

The chain uses TRBV27 and TRBJ2-1; D gene uncertain. This sequence was found in a woman between 18 and 29 years old in good health and CMV-seronegative. The sequenced sample was PBMCs. CDR3 residues: CASRHPPYNEQFF. The CDR3 DNA is TGTGCCAGCAGACACCCCCCCTACAATGAGCAGTTCTTC.